This TCR beta chain derives from a study of T cell repertoires in cytomegalovirus infection (dated by TCRdb to about 2019). A note on the overall study: The HLA type of each donor mattered for the analysis, because public TCR beta signatures pointed to carriage of CMV infection along with the matching HLA type.

Sequencing took place on an Illumina HiSeq 1500. TCRdb trimmed public reads at Q25 via fastp, called clones via MiXCR and kept in-frame beta chains. Each CDR3 protein appears once, grouped with its most common genes and DNA. Across this sample there are some 300,000 distinct CDR3 sequences, with 15% to 20% seen only once. Clones ranked in the top ten supply about 11% of the sample. To note about this clonotype: The antigen it binds to is not known. No base quality values were provided; no much bigger clone lies one nucleotide off.

The CDR3 measures 14 amino acids from cysteine to phenylalanine. The kept DNA is CDR3 alone, 42 bases in frame from the first base. Relative to germline, V is 1 base shorter and J is 6 bases shorter, with 12 bases between their ends. Results and caveats for the whole study, not just this receptor: In the ex vivo response, HLA-C-restricted CMV-specific TCR beta clonotypes were dominant, and in two of eight donors the single most frequent clonotype came from this HLA-C-restricted group. In both this cohort and an independent cohort of 352 donors, the cumulative frequency of public TCR beta family members distinguished carriers of CMV infection plus the relevant HLA type.

Sample: PBMCs. This sequence uses TRBV12-3 or TRBV12-4 and TRBJ1-2, with the D gene not clear enough to name. The clonotype was recovered from a human donor in good health (CMV status not recorded). Some clones in this sample may be carry-over from other donors' samples. The sequence in DNA is TGTGCCAGCAGTTTAGACCGTCGGACGGATGGCTACACCTTC. This codes for CASSLDRRTDGYTF.